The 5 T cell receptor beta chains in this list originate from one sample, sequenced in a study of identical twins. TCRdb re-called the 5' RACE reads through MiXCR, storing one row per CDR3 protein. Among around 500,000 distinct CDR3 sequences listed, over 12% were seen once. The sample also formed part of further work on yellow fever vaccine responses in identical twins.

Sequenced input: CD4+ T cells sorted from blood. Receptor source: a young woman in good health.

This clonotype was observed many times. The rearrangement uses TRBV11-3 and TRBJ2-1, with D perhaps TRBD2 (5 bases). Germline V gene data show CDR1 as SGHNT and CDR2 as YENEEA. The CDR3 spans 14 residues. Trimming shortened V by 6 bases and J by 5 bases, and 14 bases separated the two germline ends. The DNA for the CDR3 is TGTGCCAGCAGTCTCTCCGGGGTCCACAATGAGCAGTTCTTC. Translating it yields CASSLSGVHNEQFF.

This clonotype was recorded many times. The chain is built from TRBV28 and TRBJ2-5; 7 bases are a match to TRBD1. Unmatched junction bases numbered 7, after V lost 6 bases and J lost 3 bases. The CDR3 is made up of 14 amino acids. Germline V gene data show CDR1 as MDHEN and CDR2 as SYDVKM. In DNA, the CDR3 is TGTGCCAGCAGGCAATCCGGGACAGAAGAGACCCAGTACTTC. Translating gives CASRQSGTEETQYF.

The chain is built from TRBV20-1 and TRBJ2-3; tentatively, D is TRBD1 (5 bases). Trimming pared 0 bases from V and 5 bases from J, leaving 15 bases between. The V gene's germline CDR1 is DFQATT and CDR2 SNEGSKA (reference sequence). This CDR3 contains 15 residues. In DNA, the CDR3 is TGCAGTGCTAGAGATCGTTTAGGGGTTGTAGATACGCAGTATTTT. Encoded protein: CSARDRLGVVDTQYF.

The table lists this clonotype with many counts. This chain's CDR3 is CASSLADKNYGYTF. CDR3 bases: TGTGCCAGCAGTTTAGCCGACAAGAACTATGGCTACACCTTC. V usage is TRBV12-3 or TRBV12-4 and J usage is TRBJ1-2; D call uncertain. This CDR3 comprises 14 residues. V lost 0 bases, J lost 2 bases, and 7 bases lay in between.

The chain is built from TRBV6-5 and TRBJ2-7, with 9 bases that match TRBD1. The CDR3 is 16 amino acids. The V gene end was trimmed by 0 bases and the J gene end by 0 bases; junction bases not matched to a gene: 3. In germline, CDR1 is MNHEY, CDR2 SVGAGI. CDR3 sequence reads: CASSYSGQGLSYEQYF. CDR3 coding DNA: TGTGCCAGCAGTTACTCAGGACAGGGGCTCTCCTACGAGCAGTACTTC.